This T cell receptor beta chain emerged from a study of brain T cells in children with intractable seizures (dated by TCRdb to about 2021). Looking at the study overall: As a first screen for immune gene transcripts, resected brain tissue from a few dozen pediatric epilepsy surgery cases was run on a NanoString immunology panel. Among the roughly 12 selected surgery cases, pre-surgery blood was additionally sequenced for eight, leaving four cases with brain tissue only.

Broader findings and caveats from the paper: Sequencing depth differed between pre- and post-surgery blood, so clones missing from the pre-surgery sample may reflect undersampling. Viral specificity was inferred solely from CDR3 sequence similarity, and the HCMV serostatus of the patients was not known.

The immunoSEQ assay was applied to genomic DNA to generate the TCR beta chain sequences. As for the authors' bioinformatics: CDR3 sequences not starting with the conserved framework cysteine at position 104 were manually removed. Clonality was calculated as one minus the normalized Shannon's Diversity Index, with values ranging from 0 (maximal diversity) to 1 (oligoclonal). To check whether a given CDR3 had different frequencies in two samples, for example brain versus blood, chi-squared comparison-of-proportions tests were used. Public clonotypes were identified through searches of immuneACCESS, and similarity to known antiviral clonotypes was evaluated with the VDJdb browser. TCRdb provides this immuneACCESS table in a form limited to in-frame rearrangements. Some clones are lacking; in checked studies, under half of them reflect an unresolved V gene, and why the rest are absent is not known. V, J and clone size are taken as reported in that table, and D and trimming were inferred from the DNA itself. The sample table contains about 80,000 clones; only one count was recorded for around 91% of them. The top ten hold approximately 25% of the sample.

As to this clone: The specificity of this receptor is unknown. Base qualities are not at hand, and no much larger clone is one base apart.

The time point label, as the study defines it: resected brain tissue, or blood drawn just prior to surgery. The surgery cases with the highest brain T cell transcript signatures were chosen for TCR beta chain sequencing of brain tissue, and also of blood when blood was available. Before surgery, the patients had been given at least one anti-epileptic drug. The TCR-sequenced patients were children whose drug-resistant epilepsy was caused by tuberous sclerosis complex, focal cortical dysplasia, Rasmussen encephalitis or hemimegalencephaly. Blood samples were collected immediately before the epilepsy surgery. The Monarch genomic DNA purification kit was used to extract bulk genomic DNA from unsorted brain tissue and from whole blood. The germline V gene provides CDR1 SNHLY and CDR2 FYNNEI. Including the terminal cysteine and phenylalanine, the CDR3 comprises 13 residues. Only CDR3 DNA remains: 39 bases, in frame from the first base. For this chain, trimming is 8 bases at the V end and 6 bases at the J end, and the number of junction bases without a gene match is 9.

The chain is made from TRBV2 and TRBJ2-7; the junction holds 8 bases that match TRBD1. The receptor's source is a girl aged 2-10 years with Rasmussen encephalitis and intractable seizures. The material sequenced was peripheral blood, taken at surgery. The encoded CDR3 is CASGRQGFSEQYF. The DNA sequence is as follows: TGTGCCAGCGGACGACAGGGGTTCTCCGAGCAGTACTTC.